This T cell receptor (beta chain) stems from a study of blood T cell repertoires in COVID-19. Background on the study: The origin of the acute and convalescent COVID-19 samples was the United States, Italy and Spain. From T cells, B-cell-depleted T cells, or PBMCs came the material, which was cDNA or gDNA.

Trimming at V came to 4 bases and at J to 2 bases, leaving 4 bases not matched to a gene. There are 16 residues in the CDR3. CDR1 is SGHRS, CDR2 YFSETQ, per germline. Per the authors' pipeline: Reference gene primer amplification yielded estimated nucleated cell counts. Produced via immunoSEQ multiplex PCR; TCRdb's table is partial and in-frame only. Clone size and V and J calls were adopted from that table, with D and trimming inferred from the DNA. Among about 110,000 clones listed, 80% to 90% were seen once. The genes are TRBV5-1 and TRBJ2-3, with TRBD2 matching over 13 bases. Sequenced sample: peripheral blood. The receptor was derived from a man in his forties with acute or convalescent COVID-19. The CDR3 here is CASSETSGGDTDTQYF. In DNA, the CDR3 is TGCGCCAGCAGCGAAACTAGCGGGGGGGACACAGATACGCAGTATTTT.